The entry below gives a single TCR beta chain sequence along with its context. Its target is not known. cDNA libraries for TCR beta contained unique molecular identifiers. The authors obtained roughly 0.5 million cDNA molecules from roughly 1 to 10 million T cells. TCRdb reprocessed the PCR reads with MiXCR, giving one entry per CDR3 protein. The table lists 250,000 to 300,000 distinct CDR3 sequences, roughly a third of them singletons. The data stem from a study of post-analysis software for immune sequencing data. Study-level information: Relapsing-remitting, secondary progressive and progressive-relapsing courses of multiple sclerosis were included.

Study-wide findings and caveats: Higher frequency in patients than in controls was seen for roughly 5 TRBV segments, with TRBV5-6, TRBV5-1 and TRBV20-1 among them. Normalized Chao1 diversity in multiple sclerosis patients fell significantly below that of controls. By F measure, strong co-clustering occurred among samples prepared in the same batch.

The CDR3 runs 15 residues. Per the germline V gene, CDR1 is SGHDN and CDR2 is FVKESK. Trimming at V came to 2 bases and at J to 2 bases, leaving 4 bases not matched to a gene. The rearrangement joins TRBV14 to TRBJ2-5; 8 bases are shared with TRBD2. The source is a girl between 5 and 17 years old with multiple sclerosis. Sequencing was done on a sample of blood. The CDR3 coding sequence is TGTGCCAGCAGCCAACGCTTAGCGGGGCAAGAGACCCAGTACTTC. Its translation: CASSQRLAGQETQYF.